The subject of this entry is one T cell receptor beta chain. This clone was seen at least ten times. It has no known antigen specificity. There are no base qualities to consult, and no much larger clone falls within one base. Including the terminal cysteine and phenylalanine, the CDR3 comprises 14 residues. Only the CDR3 region is kept as DNA, spanning 42 bases read in frame from base 1. The trim is 3 bases for V and 0 bases for J, with a gap of 7 bases between the germline ends. CDR1 MNHEY and CDR2 SMNVEV are derived from the germline V gene (reference sequence). Using the deep immunoSEQ assay, TCR CDR3 regions were amplified from genomic DNA by multiplex PCR. For each cell subset, the extracted genomic DNA was distributed evenly across all wells of several immunoSEQ 96-well plates, and each plate served as one replicate. For sorted subsets, 200 to 250 ng of genomic DNA, equivalent to 25,000 to 35,000 T cell genomes, went into each replicate PCR. The purified libraries were quantified using a Qubit 3.0 fluorometer, sized with a Bioanalyzer 2100, and then quantified again using the KAPA Library Quantification kit. Every immunoSEQ 96-well plate was sequenced on a separate single-read 150-cycle Illumina NextSeq 550 flow cell. From the authors' description of their analysis: Because only junctional sequences without quality scores were contained in the immunoSEQ output, filtering matching that applied to full-length reads could not be performed. Sequences were annotated with PyIR, a Python wrapper for IgBLAST v1.9, and V/J genes and CDR3 were assigned using IMGT germline references. Reads were filtered out if the reads had weak V/J assignments (E-value above 1e-6), no CDR3, stop codons, out-of-frame junctions, or ambiguous translated residues. V3J clonotypes were defined by identical inferred V gene, J gene, and CDR3 amino acid sequence. Percentage overlap between repertoires was computed as shared unique clonotypes divided by the size of the smaller repertoire. Richness of each repertoire was evaluated using RTK rarefaction, the Chao1 estimator, and Recon v2.1 estimates of unobserved clonotypes. For all TCRbeta clonotypes obtained by the gDNA method from several donors, generation probabilities were computed with OLGA. In TCRdb, the immuneACCESS table is reduced to in-frame sequences with V and J assigned. These tables do not hold every clone; where another copy was compared, an unresolved V gene accounts for under half, and the others remain unexplained. V and J calls and clone size are given by that table; D and trimming were obtained from the DNA. Present in this sample are about 730,000 clones, approximately 77% of which were seen just once. Together, the top ten hold approximately 1.7% of the sample.

Donors were healthy HIV-negative adults with no recently reported acute infections or vaccinations. All donors were Caucasian adults living in Nashville, Tennessee, USA. Magnetic negative selection was used to enrich CD4+ T cells, after which naive cells were positively selected on CD45RA and the negative fraction became the memory subset. Blood was collected by leukapheresis, and PBMCs were isolated by Ficoll-Histopaque density gradient centrifugation and then cryopreserved in liquid nitrogen vapor phase. Analytical flow cytometry was used to check the purity and quantity of each magnetically sorted T cell population. Genomic DNA was isolated from every sorted fraction and measured by UV absorbance on a Nanodrop 2000c. This sample stems from a study of shared clonotypes between healthy human individuals (dated by TCRdb to about 2020). About the study as a whole: The cohort included a few men and a couple of women between 18 and 49 years of age. For each donor, CD4 naive and CD4 memory were each given three plates, CD8 naive was given two plates, and CD8 memory was given one plate. To estimate repertoire size and how much clonotypes are shared between individuals, the study performed deep sequencing of blood TCR repertoires from a few healthy adults. Different laboratories and diverse techniques were used to prepare libraries and sequence TCR repertoires, to increase sequencing depth and limit assay-specific biases. Each donor's leukapheresis produced roughly between about 0.8 and 8.9 billion PBMCs.

Beyond this particular receptor, the publication reports: Because the study included a small number of donors, the genetic and exposure-history diversity represented was limited. Based on pairwise subsampling, the degree of clonotype sharing among donors was expected to be affected by sequencing depth. Compared with non-shared clonotypes, the clonotypes found in all four sorted-subset donors had higher generation probabilities. Naive subsets generally had larger estimated clonotype richness than memory subsets. About 5% of naive CD4, around 3.6% of naive CD8, about 2.5% of memory CD4, and approximately 0.39% of memory CD8 clonotypes were shared across several donors. Sampling was restricted to blood, and TCR repertoires in tissues likely differ from the TCR repertoires found in blood. Even with the large sequencing depth, rarefaction of the sorted-subset datasets indicated that sequencing was incomplete.

This receptor chain uses TRBV27 and TRBJ2-3, with no D gene named confidently. Sequencing used memory CD4+ T cells sorted from blood. The cell subset or site label corresponds to: CD45RA-negative fraction. The receptor's source is a woman aged 25-40 years in good health. CDR3 loop: CASSFTISTDTQYF. The DNA sequence is given as TGTGCCAGCAGTTTCACGATTAGCACAGATACGCAGTATTTT.